The rows below give T cell receptor beta chains drawn from one sample of a study of CD8+CD57+ T cells in acquired aplastic anemia. TCRdb recomputed calls from the reads with MiXCR, one row per CDR3 protein. The table lists under 200,000 distinct CDR3 sequences, roughly 50% of them singletons. The sample was sorted CD4+, CD8+, or CD8+CD57+ T cells (not recorded which) from PBMCs. The receptors were sampled from a human donor with aplastic anemia. CDR3s include the opening cysteine and the closing phenylalanine or tryptophan. A D gene is named only where the DNA matches it firmly. Size tells how often a clone was seen (once, few, many) or the class of an expanded clone, and some rows leave it out.

D gene: TRBD2
J gene: TRBJ2-7
clone size: .
V gene: TRBV15
CDR3 protein: CATSWPAGSGEQYF
CDR3 DNA: TGTGCCACCTCCTGGCCAGCGGGGTCCGGGGAGCAGTACTTC

D gene: TRBD1
J gene: TRBJ2-2
clone size: .
V gene: TRBV15
CDR3 protein: CATSREEGARNTGEPSF
CDR3 DNA: TGTGCCACCAGCAGAGAAGAGGGGGCGAGGAACACCGGGGAGCCGTCTTTT

D gene: TRBD2
J gene: TRBJ2-1
clone size: .
V gene: TRBV13
CDR3 protein: CASSYSGAPYNEQFF
CDR3 DNA: TGTGCCAGCAGCTATAGCGGGGCGCCCTACAATGAGCAGTTCTTC

D gene: .
J gene: TRBJ1-3
clone size: .
V gene: TRBV20-1
CDR3 protein: CSARTAGNTIYF
CDR3 DNA: TGCAGTGCTAGGACAGCTGGAAACACCATATATTTT

D gene: .
J gene: TRBJ1-5
clone size: many
V gene: TRBV19
CDR3 protein: CASSSEGVNQPQHF
CDR3 DNA: TGTGCCAGTAGTAGTGAGGGGGTCAATCAGCCCCAGCATTTT

D gene: .
J gene: TRBJ1-2
clone size: many
V gene: TRBV12-3/TRBV12-4
CDR3 protein: CASSPRGPFWGYTF
CDR3 DNA: TGTGCCAGCAGTCCACGTGGACCCTTTTGGGGCTACACCTTC

D gene: .
J gene: TRBJ2-5
clone size: .
V gene: TRBV19
CDR3 protein: CASSQTVYQEAQHF
CDR3 DNA: TGTGCCAGTAGCCAGACAGTGTACCAAGAGGCCCAGCACTTC

D gene: .
J gene: TRBJ2-2
clone size: many
V gene: TRBV6-1
CDR3 protein: CASSDMAGELFF
CDR3 DNA: TGTGCCAGCAGTGATATGGCCGGGGAGCTGTTTTTT

D gene: .
J gene: TRBJ1-3
clone size: .
V gene: TRBV20-1
CDR3 protein: CSARDYGGNTIYF
CDR3 DNA: TGCAGTGCTAGAGACTACGGGGGAAACACCATATATTTT

D gene: .
J gene: TRBJ2-7
clone size: .
V gene: TRBV5-1
CDR3 protein: CASSSLSYEQYF
CDR3 DNA: TGCGCCAGCAGTTCTTTGTCCTACGAGCAGTACTTC

D gene: TRBD1
J gene: TRBJ1-1
clone size: once
V gene: TRBV19
CDR3 protein: CASRKDRRNTEAFF
CDR3 DNA: TGTGCCAGTAGAAAGGACAGGAGAAACACTGAAGCTTTCTTT

D gene: .
J gene: TRBJ1-1
clone size: .
V gene: TRBV3-1
CDR3 protein: CASSQVGVEAFF
CDR3 DNA: TGTGCCAGCAGCCAGGTCGGGGTTGAAGCTTTCTTT

D gene: TRBD2
J gene: TRBJ2-1
clone size: many
V gene: TRBV13
CDR3 protein: CASSSSFGTSVNEQFF
CDR3 DNA: TGTGCCAGCAGCTCCTCGTTCGGGACTAGTGTCAATGAGCAGTTCTTC

D gene: .
J gene: TRBJ2-7
clone size: .
V gene: TRBV11-2
CDR3 protein: CASSLADPYEQYF
CDR3 DNA: TGTGCCAGCAGTCTAGCAGACCCCTACGAGCAGTACTTC